This T cell receptor (beta chain) was profiled in a study of identical twins. V dropped 5 bases and J dropped 8 bases, with 18 bases sitting between them. The CDR3 contains 15 residues. Via MiXCR, TCRdb re-called the 5' RACE reads, giving one row per CDR3 protein. The data hold 600,000 to 850,000 distinct CDR3 sequences, with 18% observed a single time. As regards this clonotype: Its antigen is undetermined.

Whole-study results and caveats: Monozygotic twin pairs showed more out-of-frame TCR alpha sharing than models estimated. Sharing of beta out-of-frame sequences by twins showed a weaker excess.

This sample also appeared in a second study, on T cells expressing NK-cell markers. From that study: NKG2C+ dominant clonotype frequencies in several donors were roughly 1.0-8% of CD8+ T cells.

Sequencing input: PBMCs. This TCR was recovered from a woman in her late teens or twenties in good health. J is TRBJ1-4 and V is TRBV12-3 or TRBV12-4; D might be TRBD1 (5 bases). The DNA for the CDR3 is TGTGCCAGCAGTCATCCCCCCGAAGGGGTAGAAAAACTGTTTTTT. Amino acid sequence: CASSHPPEGVEKLFF.